Listed below are T cell receptor beta chains from one sample, sequenced in a study of human T cells and chemical hapten exposure. Each CDR3 protein is one row after TCRdb ran MiXCR on the RACE reads. The sample contains tens of thousands of distinct CDR3 sequences, about 9% of which appear only once. The sequencing here drew on whole blood, taken in connection with sensitization to the hapten diphenylcyclopropenone (DPC). The receptors shown here come from a woman aged 45-59 years with alopecia areata. Some clones in this sample may be carry-over from other donors' samples. The CDR3 runs from the conserved cysteine through the conserved F or W. The order of the fields is J gene, V gene, CDR3 length, clone size, D gene, CDR3 DNA, CDR3 protein. A D gene is named only where the DNA matches it firmly. Not every row has a clone size; where given, it reads once, few, many or a size class.

>TRBJ1-3|TRBV9|18|many|TRBD1
TGTGCCAGCAGCACACCCCCTGGGACAGGTCGCTCTGGAAACACCATATATTTT
CASSTPPGTGRSGNTIYF
>TRBJ2-1|TRBV2|18|-|TRBD2
TGTGCCAGCAGTGATAATAGCGGGGGTCCTATCTCCTACAATGAGCAGTTCTTC
CASSDNSGGPISYNEQFF
>TRBJ1-5|TRBV5-1|15|-|-
TGCGCCAGCAGCTTGGGAGGGGGAAGCAATCAGCCCCAGCATTTT
CASSLGGGSNQPQHF
>TRBJ2-3|TRBV6-4|13|many|-
TGTGCCAGCAGCGTTACCCTACAGGGCACGCAGTATTTT
CASSVTLQGTQYF
>TRBJ2-5|TRBV3-1|15|-|-
TGTGCCAGCAGCCAAGGTCCAGGGGCCGGAGAGACCCAGTACTTC
CASSQGPGAGETQYF
>TRBJ1-1|TRBV20-1|13|many|-
TGCAGTGCTAGACCGACAGGGAACACTGAAGCTTTCTTT
CSARPTGNTEAFF
>TRBJ1-4|TRBV20-1|15|many|-
TGCAGTGCTAGAGTCCTAGACAGGAAAGGTGAAAAACTGTTTTTT
CSARVLDRKGEKLFF
>TRBJ2-3|TRBV27|15|-|TRBD2
TGTGCCAGCAGTGGGGTCTTCCCAGGACTAGACCGGCAGTATTTT
CASSGVFPGLDRQYF
>TRBJ2-1|TRBV20-1|14|-|TRBD2
TGCAGTGCTAGGGGGACTAGCTCCTACAATGAGCAGTTCTTC
CSARGTSSYNEQFF
>TRBJ2-3|TRBV9|16|few|-
TGTGCCAGCAGGGGGGACGCCGGGGGAAACACAGATACGCAGTATTTT
CASRGDAGGNTDTQYF
>TRBJ2-2|TRBV3-1|14|few|-
TGTGCCAGCAGCCAGGACGGAGTTCCCGGGGAGCTGTTTTTT
CASSQDGVPGELFF
>TRBJ1-5|TRBV6-6|13|many|-
TGTGCCAGCACCGTACAGGTTACTCAGCCCCAGCATTTT
CASTVQVTQPQHF
>TRBJ2-3|TRBV7-2|15|few|TRBD2
TGTGCCAGCAGCTTAGGCGGGGGGGCTATAGATACGCAGTATTTT
CASSLGGGAIDTQYF
>TRBJ2-7|TRBV7-8|12|-|-
TGTGCCAGCAGCTTACAACAGGCCGAGCAGTACTTC
CASSLQQAEQYF
>TRBJ2-3|TRBV5-1|18|few|-
TGCGCCAGCAGCTTGAGGGCCGGGACTTCAACTAGCACAGATACGCAGTATTTT
CASSLRAGTSTSTDTQYF
>TRBJ2-3|TRBV29-1|14|few|TRBD1
TGCAGCGTTGGGGTACAGGGGACCACAGATACGCAGTATTTT
CSVGVQGTTDTQYF
>TRBJ2-3|TRBV20-1|15|few|TRBD1
TGCAGTGCTAGAGAAACACAGGGGGCAGGAGATACGCAGTATTTT
CSARETQGAGDTQYF
>TRBJ2-6|TRBV6-1|16|many|-
TGTGCCAGCAGTGAAGGTCTAGGTTCTGGGGCCAACGTCCTGACTTTC
CASSEGLGSGANVLTF
>TRBJ2-1|TRBV5-1|14|few|-
TGCGCCAGCAGTGCGGGGGCCACTGACAATGAGCAGTTCTTC
CASSAGATDNEQFF
>TRBJ1-2|TRBV3-1|14|many|-
TGTGCCAGCAGCCAGCCGGAAGCTAACTATGGCTACACCTTC
CASSQPEANYGYTF
>TRBJ2-3|TRBV7-2|18|few|-
TGTGCCAGCAGCCCCAGGCTTCCAGGGCTTGGAATCGGGAATACGCAGTATTTT
CASSPRLPGLGIGNTQYF
>TRBJ2-7|TRBV7-6|11|many|-
TGTGCCAGCAGGTCTCCCCGGGCTCGAAGGTTC
CASRSPRARRF
>TRBJ2-3|TRBV28|18|many|-
TGTGCCAGCAGTTTAATCGCGGGACAGTGGGTTTACACAGATACGCAGTATTTT
CASSLIAGQWVYTDTQYF
>TRBJ2-3|TRBV7-9|15|many|TRBD2
TGTGCCAGCAGCCCACCGGGGACTACCACAGATACGCAGTATTTT
CASSPPGTTTDTQYF
>TRBJ2-3|TRBV20-1|13|-|-
TGCAGTGCCTACCCCCCGGGGCGGAATACGCAGTATTTT
CSAYPPGRNTQYF
>TRBJ2-3|TRBV6-5|13|-|-
TGTGCCAGCAGACGGAGGGCGTCAGATACGCAGTATTTT
CASRRRASDTQYF
>TRBJ2-1|TRBV7-2|17|few|-
TGTGCCAGCAGCGTTTACCCCCGGATAGGAGCCTACAATGAGCAGTTCTTC
CASSVYPRIGAYNEQFF
>TRBJ2-7|TRBV5-6|14|many|-
TGTGCCAGCAGCTTGGTGGACGGAACCTACGAGCAGTACTTC
CASSLVDGTYEQYF
>TRBJ1-4|TRBV21-1|16|many|-
TGTGCCAGCAGCAAAGAACAGGGGGCAACTAATGAAAAACTGTTTTTT
CASSKEQGATNEKLFF
>TRBJ2-3|TRBV6-1|15|few|-
TGTGCCAGCAGTGATAGGACGGTGTACACAGATACGCAGTATTTT
CASSDRTVYTDTQYF
>TRBJ2-3|TRBV2|11|many|-
TGTGCCAGCAGGGGAACAGATACGCAGTATTTT
CASRGTDTQYF
>TRBJ1-2|TRBV29-1|13|-|-
TGCAGCGTTGAAACCGGGTTACCCTATGGCTACACCTTC
CSVETGLPYGYTF
>TRBJ2-5|TRBV3-1|15|few|TRBD2
TGTGCCAGCAGCCAGTTAGCGGGGGGGCAAGAGACCCAGTACTTC
CASSQLAGGQETQYF
>TRBJ2-3|TRBV20-1|13|few|-
TGCAGTGCTAGGTTCTTTAGCACAGATACGCAGTATTTT
CSARFFSTDTQYF
>TRBJ1-1|TRBV14|14|few|-
TGTGCCAGCAGCCATGGGATTTTGAACACTGAAGCTTTCTTT
CASSHGILNTEAFF
>TRBJ1-2|TRBV29-1|12|many|-
TGCAGCGTTCCTGACACCTACTATGGCTACACCTTC
CSVPDTYYGYTF